What follows is one TCR beta chain and its context. These data belong to a study of shared clonotypes between healthy human individuals. Germline values: CDR1 LNHDA, CDR2 SQIVND (reference sequence). The CDR3 sequence is 15 residues long. The J segment lost 0 bases and the V segment lost 6 bases, leaving 1 base of the junction unmatched. Profiled with immunoSEQ multiplex PCR; TCRdb holds only in-frame clones, not every one. Altogether some 1 million clones are present, more than 65% being singletons, with the ten largest covering approximately 1.5%. The source material was memory CD4+ T cells sorted from blood. Subset in this sample: CD45RA-negative fraction. This clonotype was obtained from a man younger than 30 in good health. V usage is TRBV19 and J usage is TRBJ2-6; 8 positions agree with TRBD1. CDR3 loop: CASRGTGSGANVLTF. CDR3 DNA: TGTGCCAGTAGGGGGACAGGCTCTGGGGCCAACGTCCTGACTTTC.